These 14 T cell receptor beta chains came from one sample sequenced in a study of T cell responses to AZD1222 COVID-19 vaccine (dated by TCRdb to about 2021). The time point tag for this specimen amounts to: baseline before first vaccination. The library was produced with the immunoSEQ multiplex PCR assay. TCRdb took over this immuneACCESS table, retaining in-frame rearrangements with V and J assigned. Such tables are incomplete; in checked studies, under half of the missing clones stem from an unresolved V gene, and the remainder is unexplained. The sample table contains 75,000 to 100,000 clones; only one count was recorded for roughly nine tenths of them. Roughly 1.5% of the sample goes to the ten largest clones. The material was peripheral blood, obtained on day 0 of AZD1222 vaccination. The receptor set was obtained from an adult in good health.

This rearrangement joins TRBV5-1 to TRBJ2-5; 13 nucleotides match TRBD2. The germline CDR1 and CDR2 sequences are SGHRS and YFSETQ. V shed 4 bases, J shed 4 bases, and the junction held 7 bases outside the gene matches. The CDR3 runs 16 residues. This CDR3 is CASSNLGLAGLETQYF. The DNA of the CDR3 is TGCGCCAGCAGCAACTTGGGACTAGCGGGGTTAGAGACCCAGTACTTC.

The chain carries TRBV6-6 and TRBJ1-5, with D hard to call. This CDR3 spans 13 amino acids. The germline V gene encodes CDR1 MNHNY and CDR2 SVGAGI (reference sequence). Trimming cost V 2 bases and J 5 bases, with 7 bases left between them. CDR3 in amino acids: CASSYREDQPQHF. In DNA, the CDR3 is TGTGCCAGCAGTTACAGGGAGGATCAGCCCCAGCATTTT.

This clone has just one count. The genes are TRBV27 and TRBJ2-7, with D perhaps assigned TRBD1 or TRBD2 (5 bases each). Germline V gives CDR1 MNHEY, CDR2 SMNVEV (reference sequence). The germline V and J ends were trimmed by 6 bases and 3 bases, with 15 bases remaining between them. This CDR3 contains 14 residues. The CDR3 region has the DNA TGTGCCAGCAGCCCACAGAGGGGAATCTACGAGCAGTACTTC. It yields the protein CASSPQRGIYEQYF.

The V and J genes are TRBV10-3 and TRBJ2-3, with TRBD2 identical over 7 bases. The V segment lost 6 bases and the J segment 5 bases; nucleotides outside the gene matches: 5. The CDR3 contains 13 residues. The germline gives CDR1 ENHRY, CDR2 SYGVKD. Written as DNA, the CDR3 is TGTGCCATCAGGAGCGGGGCGGAAGATACGCAGTATTTT. It yields the protein CAIRSGAEDTQYF.

The chain joins TRBV19 to TRBJ1-4, with D possibly matching TRBD1 (5 bases). This CDR3 is 16 amino acids long. V lost 6 bases and J 0 bases, leaving 14 bases between the germline ends. The V gene's germline CDR1 is LNHDA and CDR2 SQIVND (reference sequence). The CDR3 protein is CASSPRQGSTNEKLFF. In DNA form, the CDR3 reads TGTGCCAGTAGCCCCCGGCAGGGATCAACTAATGAAAAACTGTTTTTT.

J is TRBJ1-5 and V is TRBV3-1 (or the pseudogene TRBV3-2); the D is unclear. The V and J ends lost 1 base and 2 bases respectively, with 9 bases between them. Germline CDR1 and CDR2: LGHDT and YNNKEL (reference sequence). This CDR3 comprises 15 residues. The chain's CDR3 is CASSQGAAGNQPQHF. The CDR3 nucleotides are TGTGCCAGCAGCCAAGGGGCGGCGGGCAATCAGCCCCAGCATTTT.

The chain employs TRBV6-5 and TRBJ1-4; no definite D call. V lost 2 bases, J lost 5 bases, and 12 bases lay in between. Germline V gene data show CDR1 as MNHEY and CDR2 as SVGAGI. This CDR3 is 15 amino acids long. The CDR3 protein is CASSYKSGGNEKLFF. Written as DNA, the CDR3 is TGTGCCAGCAGTTACAAGTCTGGAGGAAATGAAAAACTGTTTTTT.

The chain employs TRBV6-5 and TRBJ2-1; 12 bases map to TRBD2. With 7 bases clipped from V and 6 bases from J, the junction kept 7 bases outside the gene matches. The CDR3 is made up of 15 amino acids. From germline, CDR1 is MNHEY and CDR2 SVGAGI. The CDR3 nucleotides are TGTGCCAGCACCAAAGGACTAGCGGGGACCAATGAGCAGTTCTTC. Encoded protein: CASTKGLAGTNEQFF.

The rearrangement uses TRBV7-9 and TRBJ2-7; TRBD1 agrees at 7 bases. Unmatched junction bases numbered 9, after V lost 1 base and J lost 3 bases. Per the germline V gene, CDR1 is SEHNR and CDR2 is FQNEAQ (reference sequence). The length of the CDR3 is 16 residues. CDR3 region: CASSLGFRGQIYEQYF. In DNA form, the CDR3 reads TGTGCCAGCAGCTTAGGGTTTAGGGGACAGATCTACGAGCAGTACTTC.

CDR3 DNA: TGCGCCAGCAGCCGAGAGCTCGGTACCTCCTACGAGCAGTACTTC. This sequence encodes CASSRELGTSYEQYF. The chain is built from TRBV4-1 and TRBJ2-7; D not certain. Germline loops: CDR1 MGHRA, CDR2 YSYEKL. This CDR3 comprises 15 residues. The V end was cut by 4 bases, the J end by 0 bases, with 13 bases between.

The chain combines TRBV7-2 with TRBJ1-4; D is perhaps TRBD1 (6 bases). Germline assignment: CDR1 SGHTA and CDR2 FQGNSA. V was clipped by 5 bases and J by 7 bases, with 17 bases between them. The CDR3 contains 15 residues. CDR3 region: CASSPVRQGFEKLFF. Written as DNA, the CDR3 is TGTGCCAGCAGCCCCGTAAGGCAGGGGTTTGAAAAACTGTTTTTT.

This clone occurred a few times. The chain joins TRBV28 to TRBJ1-5; D possibly corresponds to TRBD1 (5 bases). CDR3 length: 13 residues. CDR1 and CDR2 from the germline V gene are MDHEN and SYDVKM. The V end lost 1 base, the J end lost 6 bases, and 7 bases lay between the germline ends. The CDR3 region has the DNA TGTGCCAGCAGTTTATTAGGGGCTCAGCCCCAGCATTTT. Its protein is CASSLLGAQPQHF.

V and J are TRBV7-6 and TRBJ2-2; tentative D call: TRBD1 (6 bases). Trimming took off 5 bases at V and 3 bases at J, with 13 bases between the two ends. The CDR3 has 15 amino acids. From germline, CDR1 is SGHVS and CDR2 FNYEAQ. CDR3 DNA sequence: TGTGCCAGCAGCCCATCATGGGGGCACACCGGGGAGCTGTTTTTT. It yields the protein CASSPSWGHTGELFF.

This rearrangement joins TRBV2 to TRBJ1-5, with 7 bases identical to TRBD1. This CDR3 has 14 amino acids. V gave up 6 bases and J gave up 4 bases; unmatched junction bases: 6. Per the germline V gene, CDR1 is SNHLY and CDR2 is FYNNEI. Here the CDR3 DNA reads TGTGCCAGCAGCCTGGGACAGTTAAATCAGCCCCAGCATTTT. Its protein product is CASSLGQLNQPQHF.